The 22 T cell receptor beta chains listed next were all sequenced from one sample in a study of regulatory T cells in long-lasting Graves disease. Stated time point: newly diagnosed GD, antithyroid drugs for less than 3 months. Researchers made the TCR library from RNA that was extracted from PBMCs. Construction of TCR beta libraries relied on iRepertoire HTBI primers and on Arm-PCR targeting CDR3 regions. TCRdb re-called the multiplex PCR reads with MiXCR, one entry per CDR3 protein. This table holds roughly 560,000 distinct CDR3 sequences, about 12% found once. These data also formed part of another study, on T cells in Graves' hyperthyroidism and ophthalmopathy.

Sequenced here: peripheral blood mononuclear cells (PBMCs), sampled at new diagnosis, from a patient treated with antithyroid drugs. These receptors originate from a woman under 40 with Graves disease.

This clonotype was observed at least ten times. The gene calls are TRBV6-2 or TRBV6-3 and TRBJ2-7; D may be TRBD1 (5 bases). Germline-derived CDR1 and CDR2 are MNHEY and SVGEGT. Trimming left V 8 bases short and J 5 bases short, with 13 bases between. This CDR3 spans 12 amino acids. CDR3 region: CASSRKGHEQYF. The CDR3 DNA sequence: TGTGCCAGCTCAAGGAAGGGGCACGAGCAGTACTTC.

In this sample, this clonotype turned up many times. V and J are TRBV11-2 and TRBJ2-3, with D possibly matching TRBD1 (6 bases). This CDR3 has 15 residues. Looked up from germline, CDR1 is SGHAT and CDR2 is FQNNGV. Between the trimmed V and J ends, which lost 4 bases and 3 bases, there was a span of 14 bases. CDR3 nucleotide sequence: TGTGCCAGCAGCTCCTACAGGGCTCGGACAGATACGCAGTATTTT. Amino acids: CASSSYRARTDTQYF. The complete variable domain, with remaining parts taken from reference TRBV11-2 and TRBJ2-3, reads EAGVAQSPRYKIIEKRQSVAFWCNPISGHATLYWYQQILGQGPKLLIQFQNNGVVDDSQLPKDRFSAERLKGVDSTLKIQPAKLEDSAVYLCASSSYRARTDTQYFGPGTRLTVL.

Remarks on this clonotype: A far larger clone is one base from this, pointing to a likely read error. The chain is built from TRBV2 and TRBJ2-1; tentatively, D is TRBD1 or TRBD2 (5 bases each). Germline V gene lookup returns CDR1 SNHLY and CDR2 FYNNEI. This CDR3 region has 14 residues. The V end was cut by 6 bases, the J end by 13 bases, with 22 bases between. CDR3 protein: CASRLDQGAETQFF. CDR3 bases: TGTGCCAGCAGGTTAGACCAGGGAGCGGAGACCCAGTTCTTC.

In its sample, this clonotype was seen many times. The chain is built from TRBV7-9 and TRBJ1-3, with D unclear. Germline-derived CDR1 and CDR2 are SEHNR and FQNEAQ (reference sequence). The V gene lost 3 bases and the J gene lost 0 bases, with 6 bases spanning the gap. The CDR3 has 14 residues. The CDR3 loop is CASSFGISGNTIYF. The CDR3 coding sequence is TGTGCCAGCAGCTTCGGAATCTCTGGAAACACCATATATTTT.

The chain employs TRBV19 and TRBJ1-6; D ambiguous. Germline CDR1 is LNHDA and CDR2 is SQIVND (reference sequence). The CDR3 spans 14 residues. The V end lost 6 bases, the J end lost 12 bases, and 18 bases lay between the germline ends. The DNA for the CDR3 is TGTGCCAGTAGAGAGTCCCCAATCCGGGGACCCCTCCACTTT. Translation: CASRESPIRGPLHF.

This clonotype was observed at least ten times. The rearrangement joins TRBV19 to TRBJ2-5; tentative D call: TRBD1 (5 bases). V was trimmed by 7 bases and J by 0 bases, leaving 12 bases between them. The CDR3 sequence is 14 residues long. Germline V lookup: CDR1 LNHDA, CDR2 SQIVND (reference sequence). Here the CDR3 DNA reads TGTGCCAGTAAAGCTCGGACAAACCAAGAGACCCAGTACTTC. Protein: CASKARTNQETQYF.

The table lists this clonotype with many counts. The chain has TRBV7-9 and TRBJ1-1; TRBD1 is a possible D gene (5 bases). The germline V gene encodes CDR1 SEHNR and CDR2 FQNEAQ (reference sequence). The length of the CDR3 is 17 residues. Trimming took 2 bases from V and 1 from J, leaving 17 bases between them. The CDR3 bases are TGTGCCAGCAGCTTAAGGTGGGGGGAAGGGCCGAACACTGAAGCTTTCTTT. Translating it yields CASSLRWGEGPNTEAFF.

There are many counts of this clonotype. V is TRBV6-1 and J is TRBJ1-3; 10 bases agree with TRBD1. The CDR3 contains 16 residues. The germline V gene has CDR1 MNHNS and CDR2 SASEGT. V lost 6 bases to trimming and J lost 8 bases; unmatched junction nucleotides: 13. In DNA, the CDR3 is TGTGCCAGCAGGGATCCGGGACAGGGGTTAGGGGACACCATATATTTT. It codes for CASRDPGQGLGDTIYF.

This clonotype was observed at least ten times. The rearrangement uses TRBV6-2 or TRBV6-3 and TRBJ1-5, with no clear D. The V gene lost 0 bases and the J gene lost 0 bases, with 9 bases spanning the gap. CDR3 length equals 16 residues. In germline, CDR1 is MNHEY, CDR2 SVGEGT. The CDR3 DNA follows: TGTGCCAGCAGTTACTCAACGGCGTATAGCAATCAGCCCCAGCATTTT. Protein: CASSYSTAYSNQPQHF.

This clonotype was seen only a few times. This chain links TRBV7-2 with TRBJ2-5; D gene uncertain. V dropped 5 bases and J dropped 5 bases, with 12 bases sitting between them. Germline V gene sequence: CDR1 SGHTA, CDR2 FQGNSA. The length of the CDR3 is 13 residues. CDR3 in DNA: TGTGCCAGCAGCCGCATAGGGCTGGAGACCCAGTACTTC. Protein product: CASSRIGLETQYF. The full variable domain, in which reference TRBV7-2 and TRBJ2-5 provide the parts outside the CDR3, is GAGVSQSPSNKVTEKGKDVELRCDPISGHTALYWYRQSLGQGLEFLIYFQGNSAPDKSGLPSDRFSAERTGGSVSTLTIQRTQQEDSAVYLCASSRIGLETQYFGPGTRLLVL.

The table lists this clonotype with many counts. The chain has TRBV11-2 and TRBJ1-6; D ambiguous. This CDR3 is 13 amino acids long. The V gene lost 5 bases and the J gene lost 9 bases, with 11 bases spanning the gap. Germline V CDR1 and CDR2: SGHAT, FQNNGV. Written as DNA, the CDR3 is TGTGCCAGCAGCCCGACGGGGTCTTCACCCCTCCACTTT. Its protein product is CASSPTGSSPLHF.

This clonotype came up many times. CDR3 sequence (DNA): TGTGCCAGCAGCTTAGTACCGTCCTACGAGCAGTACTTC. Encoded protein: CASSLVPSYEQYF. This sequence joins TRBV11-2 and TRBJ2-7; D remains ambiguous. From germline, CDR1 is SGHAT and CDR2 FQNNGV. The V gene lost 1 base and the J gene lost 1 base, with 5 bases spanning the gap. The CDR3 covers 13 residues.

This clonotype showed up many times. The chain employs TRBV15 and TRBJ1-2; D might be TRBD1 (5 bases). V lost 0 bases and J 8 bases, leaving 16 bases between the germline ends. The CDR3 totals 15 residues. Looked up from germline, CDR1 is LNHNV and CDR2 is YYDKDF (reference sequence). The CDR3 coding sequence is TGTGCCACCAGCAGAGATTTCGAGGGGACGCAGGGCTACACCTTC. This codes for CATSRDFEGTQGYTF. Looking up the rest from reference TRBV15 and TRBJ1-2 gives the full variable domain: DAMVIQNPRYQVTQFGKPVTLSCSQTLNHNVMYWYQQKSSQAPKLLFHYYDKDFNNEADTPDNFQSRRPNTSFCFLDIRSPGLGDTAMYLCATSRDFEGTQGYTFGSGTRLTVV.

This clonotype was observed at least ten times. The rearrangement uses TRBV20-1 and TRBJ2-1; TRBD2 is a possible D gene (5 bases). The length of the CDR3 is 16 residues. Trimming stripped 3 bases from V and 3 bases from J, with 18 bases between. Per the germline V gene, CDR1 is DFQATT and CDR2 is SNEGSKA (reference sequence). Written as DNA, the CDR3 is TGCAGTGCTAGTTTTTTCGGCGGGCTAATCTACAATGAGCAGTTCTTC. As protein: CSASFFGGLIYNEQFF.

In its sample, this clonotype was seen many times. The rearrangement uses TRBV20-1 and TRBJ2-3; 11 nucleotides align to TRBD2. V was pared by 3 bases and J by 2 bases, with 10 bases of the junction left unmatched. The CDR3 extends over 17 amino acids. Germline assignment: CDR1 DFQATT and CDR2 SNEGSKA (reference sequence). The CDR3 sequence: CSASSAELAGDTDTQYF. The DNA for the CDR3 is TGCAGTGCTAGTAGCGCAGAACTAGCGGGAGACACAGATACGCAGTATTTT.

This clonotype was detected ten times or more. The chain carries TRBV2 and TRBJ1-1, with TRBD1 as a possible D gene (6 bases). This CDR3 is 14 amino acids long. Germline values: CDR1 SNHLY, CDR2 FYNNEI. Trimming took off 4 bases at V and 5 bases at J, with 14 bases between the two ends. CDR3 DNA sequence: TGTGCCAGCAGTGGGGTGAGGGGGGGGACTGAAGCTTTCTTT. This sequence encodes CASSGVRGGTEAFF.

This clonotype came up once. The rearrangement joins TRBV11-2 to TRBJ1-4; D not resolved. CDR1 and CDR2 from the germline V gene are SGHAT and FQNNGV. Trimming stripped 1 base from V and 0 bases from J, with 15 bases between. The CDR3 runs to 18 residues. CDR3 protein: CASSLGIYQEATNEKLFF. CDR3 DNA sequence: TGTGCCAGCAGCTTAGGGATCTATCAGGAGGCAACTAATGAAAAACTGTTTTTT.

This clonotype has ten or more counts. The chain employs TRBV27 and TRBJ1-6; no firm D call. V was shortened by 5 bases and J by 4 bases, with 12 bases between the two germline ends. CDR3 length: 15 residues. Germline V lookup: CDR1 MNHEY, CDR2 SMNVEV (reference sequence). CDR3 amino acids: CASSTRNGYNSPLHF. The CDR3 DNA follows: TGTGCCAGCAGTACCCGGAACGGTTATAATTCACCCCTCCACTTT.

At least ten counts were recorded for this clonotype. CDR3 coding DNA: TGTGCCAGCTCACGGGGACAGGGGATGAACGAGCAGTACTTC. Protein: CASSRGQGMNEQYF. V and J are TRBV18 and TRBJ2-7, with TRBD1 identical over 10 bases. This CDR3 spans 14 amino acids. Trimming cost V 4 bases and J 5 bases; bases outside gene matches: 5. Per germline, CDR1 KGHSH and CDR2 LQKENI. Supplemented by reference TRBV18 and TRBJ2-7, the full variable domain reads NAGVMQNPRHLVRRRGQEARLRCSPMKGHSHVYWYRQLPEEGLKFMVYLQKENIIDESGMPKERFSAEFPKEGPSILRIQQVVRGDSAAYFCASSRGQGMNEQYFGPGTRLTVT.

This clonotype was recorded many times. The chain has TRBV7-9 and TRBJ1-1; D gene unclear. There are 13 residues in the CDR3. The V end lost 1 base, the J end lost 8 bases, and 11 bases lay between the germline ends. Germline V gives CDR1 SEHNR, CDR2 FQNEAQ (reference sequence). CDR3 DNA: TGTGCCAGCAGCTTAGAGGCGCGAGTGGAAGCTTTCTTT. Amino acids: CASSLEARVEAFF.

A word on this clonotype: A far more abundant clone sits one base away, making this likely a read error. The rearrangement joins TRBV11-2 to TRBJ2-1; D assignment may be TRBD1 or TRBD2 (5 bases each). This CDR3 is 14 amino acids long. Trimming took off 2 bases at V and 10 bases at J, with 15 bases between the two ends. Germline lookup yields CDR1 SGHAT and CDR2 FQNNGV. The CDR3 here is CASSLTGLGYEQFF. The CDR3, as DNA: TGTGCCAGCAGCTTAACGGGGCTAGGATACGAGCAGTTCTTC.

DNA for the CDR3: TGCAGCGTAAGCCCTAGCGGGGATTACAATGAGCAGTTCTTC. Its translation is CSVSPSGDYNEQFF. This rearrangement joins TRBV29-1 to TRBJ2-1; 9 bases line up with TRBD2. The V gene end was trimmed by 6 bases and the J gene end by 4 bases; junction bases not matched to a gene: 7. CDR3 length equals 14 residues. Germline CDR1 and CDR2: SQVTM and ANQGSEA.